The TCR beta chain under discussion was sequenced for a study of control samples from healthy donors and cancer patients. Repertoires were generated with immunoSEQ multiplex PCR, while TCRdb's copy carries only in-frame clones and drops some. The table records roughly 400,000 clones, 75% to 95% of them present only once. This CDR3 is built from 15 residues. The ends lost 1 base at V and 3 bases at J; junction bases unmatched: 3. Germline V CDR1 and CDR2: LNHDA, SQIVND (reference sequence). The sequenced sample was PBMCs. The chain joins TRBV19 to TRBJ1-5, with 7 bases fitting TRBD1. This TCR was sampled from a man in his forties or fifties with head and neck cancer. CDR3 coding DNA: TGTGCCAGTAGTATAGGGAGGGGGCTCAATCAGCCCCAGCATTTT. This translates into CASSIGRGLNQPQHF.